This TCR beta chain was documented in a study of T-cell reconstitution after alpha-beta-depleted transplantation in children. V shed 3 bases and J shed 7 bases, with 10 bases lying between them. This CDR3 region has 12 residues. Germline assignment: CDR1 SEHNR and CDR2 FQNEAQ (reference sequence). About this clonotype: As yet, its antigen is unknown.

Study-wide findings and caveats: T-cell numbers and diversity one year post-transplant derived largely from freshly generated T cells. Surviving recipient T cells and thymic progenitors produced the high day-60 TCRbeta diversity seen in some patients. In patients about two months after transplant, alpha-beta T cells reportedly arose from several hundred expanded graft clones.

A TCRbeta library incorporating unique molecular identifiers was prepared. Using its own MiXCR run on the PCR reads, TCRdb lists one record per CDR3 protein. The sample includes 700,000 to 950,000 distinct CDR3 sequences, around 17% seen only once; the top ten take roughly 5%. The sequencing here drew on PBMCs, mostly from graft donor cells, taken 360 days after TCRalphabeta/CD19-depleted stem cell transplant. The V and J genes are TRBV7-9 and TRBJ2-7, with D hard to call. The sequence was obtained from a male patient aged 10-17 years who had a stem cell transplant for acute lymphoblastic leukemia, so the T cells may come from the graft donor. In DNA form, the CDR3 reads TGTGCCAGCAGCTTTCTCCCTAATGAGCAGTACTTC. Its protein product is CASSFLPNEQYF.